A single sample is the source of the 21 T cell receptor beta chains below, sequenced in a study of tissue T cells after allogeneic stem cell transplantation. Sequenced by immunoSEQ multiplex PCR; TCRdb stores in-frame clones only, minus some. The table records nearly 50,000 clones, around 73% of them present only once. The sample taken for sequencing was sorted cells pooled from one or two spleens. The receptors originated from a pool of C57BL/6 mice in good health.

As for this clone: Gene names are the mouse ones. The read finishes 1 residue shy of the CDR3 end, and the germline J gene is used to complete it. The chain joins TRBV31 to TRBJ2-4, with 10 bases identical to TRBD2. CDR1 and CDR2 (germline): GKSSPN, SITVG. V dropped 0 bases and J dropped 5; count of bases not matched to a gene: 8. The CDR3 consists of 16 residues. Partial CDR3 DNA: TGTGCCTGGAGTCTACGCTGGGGGGGCGCAGGAAACACCTTGTAC. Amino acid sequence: CAWSLRWGGAGNTLY. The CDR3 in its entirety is CAWSLRWGGAGNTLYF.

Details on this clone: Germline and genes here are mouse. The part of the CDR3 DNA that was read is TGTGCCAGCGGACGACAGGAAGGCACCCAGTAC. Amino acids: CASGRQEGTQY. The full CDR3 reads CASGRQEGTQYF. This chain links TRBV13-2 with TRBJ2-5, with D perhaps TRBD1 (6 bases). The CDR3 extends 1 residue past the end of the read, so its final part is completed from the germline J gene. The CDR3 extends over 12 amino acids. Trimming took off 5 bases at V and 8 bases at J, with 12 bases between the two ends. Germline lookup yields CDR1 NNHNN and CDR2 SYGAGS (reference sequence).

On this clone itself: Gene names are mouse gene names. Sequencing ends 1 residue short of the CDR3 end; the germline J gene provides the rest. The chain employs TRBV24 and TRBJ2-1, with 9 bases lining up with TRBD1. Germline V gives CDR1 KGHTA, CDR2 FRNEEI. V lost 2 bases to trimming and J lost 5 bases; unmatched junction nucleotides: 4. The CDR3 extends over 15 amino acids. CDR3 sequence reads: CASSLGTGRHAEQFF. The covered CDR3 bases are TGTGCCAGCAGTCTGGGGACAGGGAGGCATGCTGAGCAGTTC.

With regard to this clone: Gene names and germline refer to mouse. CDR3 amino acids: CASSRATNSDYTF. The covered CDR3 bases are TGTGCCAGCAGCCGGGCCACAAACTCCGACTACACC. The V gene is TRBV13-1, the J gene TRBJ1-2; no clear D gene. The CDR3 end lies 1 residue beyond the end of the read and is filled in from the germline J gene. CDR3 length: 13 residues. CDR1 and CDR2 (germline): NSHNY, SYGAGN. Trimming removed 5 bases at V and 0 bases at J, with 8 bases between.

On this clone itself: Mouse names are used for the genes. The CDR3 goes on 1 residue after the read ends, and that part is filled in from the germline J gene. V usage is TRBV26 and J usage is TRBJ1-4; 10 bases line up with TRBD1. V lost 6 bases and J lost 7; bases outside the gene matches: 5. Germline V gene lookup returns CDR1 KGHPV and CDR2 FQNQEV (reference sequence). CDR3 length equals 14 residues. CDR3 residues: CASSQTGGVERLFF. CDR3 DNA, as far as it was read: TGTGCCAGCAGCCAGACAGGGGGCGTCGAAAGATTATTT.

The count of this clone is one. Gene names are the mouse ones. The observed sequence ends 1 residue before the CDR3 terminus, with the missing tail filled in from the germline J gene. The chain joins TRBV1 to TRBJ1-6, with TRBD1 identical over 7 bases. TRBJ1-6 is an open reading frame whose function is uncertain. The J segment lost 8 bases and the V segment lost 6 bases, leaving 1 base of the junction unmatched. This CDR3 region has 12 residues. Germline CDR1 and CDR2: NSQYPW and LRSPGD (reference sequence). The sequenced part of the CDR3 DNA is TGCACCTGCAGAGGGACAGATTCGCCCCTCTAC. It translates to CTCRGTDSPLY. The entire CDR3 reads CTCRGTDSPLYF.

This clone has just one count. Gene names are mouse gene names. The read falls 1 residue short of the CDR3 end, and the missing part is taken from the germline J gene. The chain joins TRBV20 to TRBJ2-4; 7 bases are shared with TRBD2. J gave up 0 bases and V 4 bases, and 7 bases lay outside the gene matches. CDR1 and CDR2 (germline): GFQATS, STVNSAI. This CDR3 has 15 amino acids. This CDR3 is CGAIPWGTSQNTLYF. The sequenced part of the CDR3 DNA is TGTGGTGCTATACCCTGGGGGACTAGTCAAAACACCTTGTAC.

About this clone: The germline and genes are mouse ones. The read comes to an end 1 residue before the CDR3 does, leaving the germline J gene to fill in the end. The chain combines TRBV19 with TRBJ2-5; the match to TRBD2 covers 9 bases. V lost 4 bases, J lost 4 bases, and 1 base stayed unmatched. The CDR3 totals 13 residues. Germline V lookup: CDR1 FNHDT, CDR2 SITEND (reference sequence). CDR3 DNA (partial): TGTGCCAGCAGTCACTGGGGGGAAGACACCCAGTAC. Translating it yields CASSHWGEDTQY. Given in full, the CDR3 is CASSHWGEDTQYF.

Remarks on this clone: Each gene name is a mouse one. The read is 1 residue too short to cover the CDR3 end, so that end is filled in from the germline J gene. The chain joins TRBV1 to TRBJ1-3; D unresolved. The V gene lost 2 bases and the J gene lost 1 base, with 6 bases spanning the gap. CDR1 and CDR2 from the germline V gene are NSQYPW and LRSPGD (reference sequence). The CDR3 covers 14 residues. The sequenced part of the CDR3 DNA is TGCACCTGCAGTGCATTGGGATCTGGAAATACGCTCTAT. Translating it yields CTCSALGSGNTLY. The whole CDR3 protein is CTCSALGSGNTLYF.

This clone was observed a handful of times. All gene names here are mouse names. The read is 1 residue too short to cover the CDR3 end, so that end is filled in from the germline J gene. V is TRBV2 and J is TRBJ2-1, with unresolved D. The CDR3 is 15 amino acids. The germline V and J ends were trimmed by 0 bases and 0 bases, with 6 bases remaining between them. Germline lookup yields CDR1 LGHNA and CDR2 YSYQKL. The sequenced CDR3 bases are TGTGCCAGCAGCCAAGAAAACATTAACTATGCTGAGCAGTTC. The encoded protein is CASSQENINYAEQF. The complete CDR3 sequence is CASSQENINYAEQFF.

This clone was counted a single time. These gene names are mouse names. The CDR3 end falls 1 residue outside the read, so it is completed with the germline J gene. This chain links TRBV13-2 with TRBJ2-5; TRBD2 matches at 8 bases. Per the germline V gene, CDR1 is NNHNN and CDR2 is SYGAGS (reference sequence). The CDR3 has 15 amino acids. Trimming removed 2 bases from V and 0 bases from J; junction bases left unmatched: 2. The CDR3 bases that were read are TGTGCCAGCGGTGAGCACTGGGGGAACCAAGACACCCAGTAC. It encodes CASGEHWGNQDTQY. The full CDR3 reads CASGEHWGNQDTQYF.

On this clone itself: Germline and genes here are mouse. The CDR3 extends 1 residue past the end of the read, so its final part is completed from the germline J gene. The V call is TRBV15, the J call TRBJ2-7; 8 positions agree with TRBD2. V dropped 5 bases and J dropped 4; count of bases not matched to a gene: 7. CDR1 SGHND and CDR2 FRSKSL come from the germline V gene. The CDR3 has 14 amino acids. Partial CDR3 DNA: TGTGCCAGCAGTCCCGACTGGGGTCTTTATGAACAGTAC. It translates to CASSPDWGLYEQY. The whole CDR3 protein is CASSPDWGLYEQYF.

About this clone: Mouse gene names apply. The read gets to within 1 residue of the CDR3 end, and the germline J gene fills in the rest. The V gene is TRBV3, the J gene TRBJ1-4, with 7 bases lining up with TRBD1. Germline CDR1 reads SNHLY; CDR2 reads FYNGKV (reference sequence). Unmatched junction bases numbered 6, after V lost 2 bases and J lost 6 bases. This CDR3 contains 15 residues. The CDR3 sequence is CASSLRQGGDERLFF. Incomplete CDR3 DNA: TGTGCCAGCAGCTTAAGACAGGGAGGGGACGAAAGATTATTT.

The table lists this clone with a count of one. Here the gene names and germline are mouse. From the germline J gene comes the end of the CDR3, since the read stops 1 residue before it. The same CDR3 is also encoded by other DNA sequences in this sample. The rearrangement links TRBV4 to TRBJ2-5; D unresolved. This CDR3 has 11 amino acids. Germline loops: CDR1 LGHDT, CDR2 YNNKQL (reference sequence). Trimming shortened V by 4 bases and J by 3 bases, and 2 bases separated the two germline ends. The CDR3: CASSLQDTQYF. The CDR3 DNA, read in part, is TGTGCCAGCAGCTTGCAAGACACCCAGTAC.

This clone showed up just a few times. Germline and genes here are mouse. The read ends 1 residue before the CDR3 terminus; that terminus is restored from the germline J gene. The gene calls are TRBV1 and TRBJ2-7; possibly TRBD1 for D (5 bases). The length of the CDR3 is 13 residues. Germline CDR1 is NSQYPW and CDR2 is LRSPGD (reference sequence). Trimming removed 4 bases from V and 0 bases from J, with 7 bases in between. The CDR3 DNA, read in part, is TGCACCTGCAGTGACAGGAGCTCCTATGAACAGTAC. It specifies CTCSDRSSYEQY. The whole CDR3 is CTCSDRSSYEQYF.

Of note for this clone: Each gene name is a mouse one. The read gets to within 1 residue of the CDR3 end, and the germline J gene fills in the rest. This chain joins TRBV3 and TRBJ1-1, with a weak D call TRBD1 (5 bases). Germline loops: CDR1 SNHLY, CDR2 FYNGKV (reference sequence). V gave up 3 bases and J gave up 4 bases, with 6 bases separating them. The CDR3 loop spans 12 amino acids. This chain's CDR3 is CASSLGVTEVFF. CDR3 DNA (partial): TGTGCCAGCAGCTTGGGGGTCACAGAAGTCTTC.

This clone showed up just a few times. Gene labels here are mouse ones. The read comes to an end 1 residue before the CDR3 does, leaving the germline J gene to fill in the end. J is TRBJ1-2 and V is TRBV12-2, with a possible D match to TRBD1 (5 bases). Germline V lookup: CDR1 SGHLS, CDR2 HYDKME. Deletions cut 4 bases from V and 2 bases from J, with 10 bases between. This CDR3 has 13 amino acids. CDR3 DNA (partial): TGTGCCAGCTCCCGGACACTCAACTCCGACTACACC. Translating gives CASSRTLNSDYT. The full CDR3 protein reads CASSRTLNSDYTF. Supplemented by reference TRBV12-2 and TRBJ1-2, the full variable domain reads NSGVVQSPRYIIKGKGERSILKCIPISGHLSVAWYQQTQGQELKFFIQHYDKMERDKGNLPSRFSVQQFDDYHSEMNMSALELEDSAVYFCASSRTLNSDYTFGSGTRLLVI.

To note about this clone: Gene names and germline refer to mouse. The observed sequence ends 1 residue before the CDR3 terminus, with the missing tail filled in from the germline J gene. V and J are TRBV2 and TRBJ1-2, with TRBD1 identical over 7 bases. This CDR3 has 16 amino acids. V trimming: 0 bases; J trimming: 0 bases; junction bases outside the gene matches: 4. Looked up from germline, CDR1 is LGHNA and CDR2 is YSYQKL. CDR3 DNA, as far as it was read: TGTGCCAGCAGCCAAGATATAGGGGGCGCAAACTCCGACTACACC. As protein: CASSQDIGGANSDYT. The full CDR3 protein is CASSQDIGGANSDYTF.

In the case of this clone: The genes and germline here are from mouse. CDR3 bases read: TGTGCCAGCAGCCAGGACAGGAGAGATAGTCAAAACACCTTGTAC. Residues: CASSQDRRDSQNTLY. The CDR3, in full, reads CASSQDRRDSQNTLYF. This chain uses TRBV5 with TRBJ2-4, with 7 nucleotides matching TRBD1. The read halts 1 residue ahead of the CDR3 end, with the missing end drawn from the germline J gene. The germline V gene has CDR1 LGHNA and CDR2 YNLKQL (reference sequence). The CDR3 is made up of 16 amino acids. V lost 3 bases, J lost 0 bases, and 6 bases stayed unmatched.

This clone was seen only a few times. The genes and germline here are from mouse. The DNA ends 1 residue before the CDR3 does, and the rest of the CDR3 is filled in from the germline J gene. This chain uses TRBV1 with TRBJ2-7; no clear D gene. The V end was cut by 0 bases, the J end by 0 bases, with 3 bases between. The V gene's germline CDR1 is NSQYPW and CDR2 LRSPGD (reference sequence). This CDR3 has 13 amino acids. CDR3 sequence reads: CTCSAESSYEQYF. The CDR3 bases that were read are TGCACCTGCAGTGCAGAAAGCTCCTATGAACAGTAC.

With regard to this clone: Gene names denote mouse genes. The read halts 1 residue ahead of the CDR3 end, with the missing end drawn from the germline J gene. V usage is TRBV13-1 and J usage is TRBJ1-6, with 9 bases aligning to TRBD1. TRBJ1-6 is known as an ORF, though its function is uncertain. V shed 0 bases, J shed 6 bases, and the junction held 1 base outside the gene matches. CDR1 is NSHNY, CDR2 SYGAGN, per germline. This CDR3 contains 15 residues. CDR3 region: CASSDDRGRNSPLYF. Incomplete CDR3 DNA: TGTGCCAGCAGTGATGACAGGGGGCGTAATTCGCCCCTCTAC.